The 29 T cell receptor beta chains below all came from one sample that was sequenced in a study of beta chain features in type 1 diabetes (dated by TCRdb to about 2018). The method was the immunoSEQ multiplex PCR assay. The entire amount of isolated RNA was reverse transcribed using the High Capacity cDNA Reverse Transcription Kit, so the sequenced TCRB transcripts were expressed ones. TCRdb mirrors the immuneACCESS table, restricted to in-frame sequences. Some clones are absent from its copies; in checked studies, under half trace to an unresolved V gene, and the reason for the others is unknown. The sample data list approximately 170,000 clones, and approximately 8.1% of these were observed just once. Roughly 1% of the sample is held by the ten biggest clonotypes. Their antigen targets remain unknown. The full study reports these points: Type 1 diabetes patients showed a moderate but significant shortening of TCRB CDR3 length in all four CD4+ subsets.

Sequenced sample: central memory CD4+ T cells from blood. The source is a woman aged 40 to 50 with type 1 diabetes.

In its sample, this clone was seen a few times. CDR3 amino acids: CASSLSEQGMKNIQYF. CDR3 DNA: TGTGCCAGCAGTTTATCGGAGCAGGGGATGAAAAACATTCAGTACTTC. The chain couples TRBV27 to TRBJ2-4; weak D call: TRBD1 (6 bases). The germline V gene has CDR1 MNHEY and CDR2 SMNVEV (reference sequence). The CDR3 sequence is 16 residues long. V shed 0 bases and J shed 4 bases, with 13 bases lying between them.

J is TRBJ2-3 and V is TRBV4-2, with 7 bases that match TRBD2. The germline CDR1 and CDR2 sequences are LGHNA and YNFKEQ. This CDR3 comprises 14 residues. V gave up 8 bases and J gave up 4 bases; unmatched junction bases: 9. The DNA of the CDR3 is TGTGCCAGCGGGAGGGAGGGCGGCGCAGATACGCAGTATTTT. Protein sequence: CASGREGGADTQYF.

The chain has TRBV7-6 and TRBJ1-6, with TRBD1 matching 7 bases. The length of the CDR3 is 15 residues. Trimming cost V 5 bases and J 5 bases; bases outside gene matches: 6. Germline V lookup: CDR1 SGHVS, CDR2 FNYEAQ. The CDR3 coding sequence is TGTGCCAGCAGCCCCCGGGACAGTAATAATTCACCCCTCCACTTT. It codes for CASSPRDSNNSPLHF. Complete variable domain (other parts from reference TRBV7-6 and TRBJ1-6): GAGVSQSPRYKVTKRGQDVALRCDPISGHVSLYWYRQALGQGPEFLTYFNYEAQQDKSGLPNDRFSAERPEGSISTLTIQRTEQRDSAMYRCASSPRDSNNSPLHFGNGTRLTVT.

The V call is TRBV5-6, the J call TRBJ1-5, with 9 bases identical to TRBD1. The CDR3 contains 15 residues. Germline CDR1 and CDR2: SGHDT and YYEEEE. Losses at the gene ends were 4 bases for V and 4 bases for J; bases not matched to a gene: 6. This CDR3 is CASSGDRGANQPQHF. CDR3 sequence (DNA): TGTGCCAGCAGCGGCGACAGGGGGGCTAATCAGCCCCAGCATTTT.

This clone was seen many times. The chain uses TRBV27 and TRBJ2-3; TRBD1 agrees at 9 bases. The germline gives CDR1 MNHEY, CDR2 SMNVEV (reference sequence). There are 15 residues in the CDR3. J gave up 5 bases and V 2 bases, and 5 bases lay outside the gene matches. The CDR3 region is CASSLRDRAQDTQYF. The CDR3 region has the DNA TGTGCCAGCAGTTTACGGGACAGGGCACAAGATACGCAGTATTTT.

V and J are TRBV4-1 and TRBJ2-2, with 10 bases aligning to TRBD2. The CDR3 loop spans 17 amino acids. V shed 2 bases, J shed 5 bases, and the junction held 8 bases outside the gene matches. Germline values: CDR1 MGHRA, CDR2 YSYEKL. CDR3 nucleotide sequence: TGCGCCAGCAGCCAACTTAGCGGGGGGCCCGATACCGGGGAGCTGTTTTTT. Its translation: CASSQLSGGPDTGELFF.

V is TRBV6-6 and J is TRBJ1-1; D gene uncertain. V was clipped by 4 bases and J by 0 bases, with 9 bases between them. Germline lookup yields CDR1 MNHNY and CDR2 SVGAGI (reference sequence). The CDR3 has 14 residues. The CDR3 sequence is CASSLERMNTEAFF. CDR3 nucleotides: TGTGCCAGCAGTTTAGAGAGGATGAACACTGAAGCTTTCTTT.

Written as DNA, the CDR3 is TGTGCCAGCAGCTCGAGGACAGGGGGGGTTGAGCAGTACTTC. It yields the protein CASSSRTGGVEQYF. This rearrangement joins TRBV7-2 to TRBJ2-5; 10 nucleotides match TRBD1. CDR1 SGHTA and CDR2 FQGNSA come from the germline V gene. With 4 bases clipped from V and 11 bases from J, the junction kept 10 bases outside the gene matches. The CDR3 is 14 amino acids.

The chain recombines TRBV5-4 with TRBJ2-5, with D unclear. The germline gives CDR1 SGHNT, CDR2 YYREEE (reference sequence). Deletions cut 2 bases from V and 4 bases from J, with 6 bases between. The CDR3 spans 12 residues. The CDR3 DNA is TGTGCCAGCAGCTTTGGAGTAGAGACCCAGTACTTC. It translates to CASSFGVETQYF.

This chain connects TRBV27 to TRBJ1-1; 9 bases agree with TRBD1. Germline V CDR1 and CDR2: MNHEY, SMNVEV (reference sequence). The CDR3 sequence is 13 residues long. The ends lost 6 bases at V and 10 bases at J; junction bases unmatched: 9. The CDR3 sequence: CASSTGTGLRAFF. In nucleotides, the CDR3 is TGTGCCAGCAGCACAGGGACAGGGTTGAGAGCTTTCTTT.

This clone has a handful of counts. The V gene is TRBV30, the J gene TRBJ1-2; TRBD1 aligns across 9 bases. Germline CDR1 is GTSNPN and CDR2 is SVGIG (reference sequence). CDR3 length: 13 residues. The V and J ends lost 1 base and 14 bases, in that order; junction bases with no gene match: 11. In nucleotides, the CDR3 is TGTGCCTGGAGTGCCGACCACAGGGGGCAACGTACCTTC. This codes for CAWSADHRGQRTF. The full variable domain, with the rest looked up from reference TRBV30 and TRBJ1-2, is SQTIHQWPATLVQPVGSPLSLECTVEGTSNPNLYWYRQAAGRGLQLLFYSVGIGQISSEVPQNLSASRPQDRQFILSSKKLLLSDSGFYLCAWSADHRGQRTFGSGTRLTVV.

The V call is TRBV7-2, the J call TRBJ2-5, with TRBD1 matching 7 bases. This CDR3 is built from 13 residues. V trimming: 6 bases; J trimming: 1 base; junction bases outside the gene matches: 2. From germline, CDR1 is SGHTA and CDR2 FQGNSA. CDR3 region: CASRTGFQETQYF. CDR3 nucleotide sequence: TGTGCCAGCAGGACAGGGTTCCAAGAGACCCAGTACTTC.

This clone has only a few counts. The rearrangement uses TRBV2 and TRBJ2-1; TRBD1 agrees at 7 bases. CDR3 size: 15 residues. With V trimmed by 6 bases and J by 1 base, 6 bases remained unmatched. Germline CDR1 SNHLY, CDR2 FYNNEI. CDR3 in DNA: TGTGCCAGCAGCGACAGGGAAGGGTCCTACAATGAGCAGTTCTTC. Translating gives CASSDREGSYNEQFF. Looking up the rest from reference TRBV2 and TRBJ2-1 gives the full variable domain: EPEVTQTPSHQVTQMGQEVILRCVPISNHLYFYWYRQILGQKVEFLVSFYNNEISEKSEIFDDQFSVERPDGSNFTLKIRSTKLEDSAMYFCASSDREGSYNEQFFGPGTRLTVL.

This clone turned up a few times. The chain carries TRBV5-1 and TRBJ2-6, with D perhaps TRBD1 (6 bases). Germline V CDR1 and CDR2: SGHRS, YFSETQ. Trimming stripped 2 bases from V and 4 bases from J, with 10 bases between. This CDR3 spans 15 amino acids. CDR3 sequence (DNA): TGCGCCAGCAGCTTTTCAGGGGCCGGGGCCAACGTCCTGACTTTC. It codes for CASSFSGAGANVLTF. The full variable domain, completed using reference TRBV5-1 and TRBJ2-6, is KAGVTQTPRYLIKTRGQQVTLSCSPISGHRSVSWYQQTPGQGLQFLFEYFSETQRNKGNFPGRFSGRQFSNSRSEMNVSTLELGDSALYLCASSFSGAGANVLTFGAGSRLTVL.

The rearrangement links TRBV6-5 to TRBJ2-1, with a tentative D call TRBD2 (6 bases). V lost 1 base, J lost 4 bases, and 11 bases lay in between. The CDR3 loop spans 15 amino acids. Germline CDR1 MNHEY, CDR2 SVGAGI. The CDR3 DNA is TGTGCCAGCAGTTACTACGGGACTGAGTACAATGAGCAGTTCTTC. It is translated as CASSYYGTEYNEQFF.

This chain joins TRBV4-3 and TRBJ2-7; 7 bases are a match to TRBD1. The J segment lost 4 bases and the V segment lost 5 bases, leaving 8 bases of the junction unmatched. In germline, CDR1 is LGHNA, CDR2 YSLEER. The CDR3 is made up of 14 amino acids. The chain's CDR3 is CASSAEHRGYEQYF. The CDR3 DNA is TGCGCCAGCAGCGCGGAGCACAGGGGATACGAGCAGTACTTC.

The chain combines TRBV2 with TRBJ2-3; 8 positions agree with TRBD2. CDR1 SNHLY and CDR2 FYNNEI come from the germline V gene. Trimming took 6 bases from V and 5 from J; bases not matched to a gene: 13. CDR3 length equals 16 residues. CDR3 loop: CASRARTSNTGDTQYF. CDR3 nucleotides: TGTGCCAGCAGGGCAAGGACTAGCAATACGGGAGATACGCAGTATTTT.

The rearrangement uses TRBV7-3 and TRBJ2-7; 7 nucleotides line up with TRBD2. J lost 1 base, V lost 5 bases, and 11 bases had no gene match. This CDR3 spans 16 amino acids. Looked up from germline, CDR1 is SGHTA and CDR2 is FQGTGA. The CDR3 nucleotides are TGTGCCAGCAGCCCTAAGGGAGTGGGGGGGTCCTACGAGCAGTACTTC. Translation gives CASSPKGVGGSYEQYF.

There are a few counts of this clone. This chain connects TRBV5-4 to TRBJ2-1; perhaps TRBD1 as D (6 bases). The CDR3 is 14 residues long. Trimming left V 3 bases short and J 7 bases short, with 14 bases between. Germline V gives CDR1 SGHNT, CDR2 YYREEE (reference sequence). Here the CDR3 reads CASSSGQNSNEQFF. CDR3 nucleotides: TGTGCCAGCAGCTCCGGACAGAACTCTAATGAGCAGTTCTTC.

The J gene is TRBJ1-1, the V gene TRBV27; D is unresolved. V lost 4 bases to trimming and J lost 1 base, with 7 bases between them. Germline-derived CDR1 and CDR2 are MNHEY and SMNVEV (reference sequence). The CDR3 totals 13 residues. In DNA form, the CDR3 reads TGTGCCAGCAGTTCGTTAGCGAACACTGAAGCTTTCTTT. This codes for CASSSLANTEAFF.

In this sample, this clone turned up a few times. V and J are TRBV29-1 and TRBJ1-4; 7 bases agree with TRBD1. V shed 7 bases and J 4 bases; nucleotides not matched to a gene: 6. Germline V CDR1 and CDR2: SQVTM, ANQGSEA. CDR3 length: 13 residues. The CDR3 loop is CSGRQGGNEKLFF. In nucleotides, the CDR3 is TGCAGCGGACGACAGGGCGGTAATGAAAAACTGTTTTTT.

The table lists this clone with a few counts. V and J are TRBV9 and TRBJ2-1, with TRBD2 identical over 8 bases. Germline CDR1 is SGDLS and CDR2 is YYNGEE. CDR3 length: 17 residues. Trimming removed 0 bases from V and 2 bases from J; junction bases left unmatched: 7. This CDR3 is CASSVAGNSGAYNEQFF. The DNA of the CDR3 is TGTGCCAGCAGCGTAGCTGGGAATAGCGGGGCCTACAATGAGCAGTTCTTC.

The V and J genes are TRBV4-1 and TRBJ1-2; TRBD1 is a possible D gene (5 bases). In germline, CDR1 is MGHRA, CDR2 YSYEKL. V gave up 3 bases and J gave up 8 bases, with 13 bases separating them. The length of the CDR3 is 13 residues. CDR3 bases: TGCGCCAGCAGCCATGATGGGACTTGGGGCTACACCTTC. It translates to CASSHDGTWGYTF.

This chain links TRBV10-3 with TRBJ1-2, with 11 bases matching TRBD1. Trimming cost V 3 bases and J 7 bases; bases outside gene matches: 7. This CDR3 is 15 amino acids long. The germline V gene encodes CDR1 ENHRY and CDR2 SYGVKD. The CDR3 nucleotides are TGTGCCATCAGTGATCCAGGACAGGGGGCGCGTGGCTACACCTTC. This gives the protein CAISDPGQGARGYTF.

This clone turned up a few times. The chain has TRBV7-2 and TRBJ2-2; 9 bases agree with TRBD1. The CDR3 length is 16 residues. V lost 7 bases and J lost 7; bases outside the gene matches: 13. The germline V gene encodes CDR1 SGHTA and CDR2 FQGNSA. The CDR3 is CASTLRGTGGFGELFF. CDR3 nucleotide sequence: TGTGCCAGCACCCTCAGAGGCACAGGGGGCTTCGGGGAGCTGTTTTTT. Together with reference TRBV7-2 and TRBJ2-2, the CDR3 gives the full variable domain: GAGVSQSPSNKVTEKGKDVELRCDPISGHTALYWYRQSLGQGLEFLIYFQGNSAPDKSGLPSDRFSAERTGGSVSTLTIQRTQQEDSAVYLCASTLRGTGGFGELFFGEGSRLTVL.

This sequence joins TRBV27 and TRBJ2-6; 9 nucleotides match TRBD1. The CDR3 spans 16 residues. Germline-derived CDR1 and CDR2 are MNHEY and SMNVEV (reference sequence). The V gene end was trimmed by 6 bases and the J gene end by 3 bases; junction bases not matched to a gene: 6. CDR3 in amino acids: CASRPQGAGGANVLTF. The CDR3 DNA reads TGTGCCAGCAGGCCACAGGGGGCGGGTGGGGCCAACGTCCTGACTTTC. The whole variable domain, filled in from reference TRBV27 and TRBJ2-6, reads EAQVTQNPRYLITVTGKKLTVTCSQNMNHEYMSWYRQDPGLGLRQIYYSMNVEVTDKGDVPEGYKVSRKEKRNFPLILESPSPNQTSLYFCASRPQGAGGANVLTFGAGSRLTVL.

The chain couples TRBV4-2 to TRBJ1-5, with D possibly being TRBD1 (5 bases). The V and J ends lost 1 base and 7 bases respectively, with 14 bases between them. There are 15 residues in the CDR3. Germline assignment: CDR1 LGHNA and CDR2 YNFKEQ. CDR3 residues: CASSQGEGGDQPQHF. CDR3 DNA: TGTGCCAGCAGCCAAGGGGAAGGCGGGGACCAGCCCCAGCATTTT.

In this sample, this clone turned up many times. CDR3 coding DNA: TGTGCCAGCAGCTTGGGGGGTAGGGGCTACGAGCAGTACTTC. This gives the protein CASSLGGRGYEQYF. The chain combines TRBV7-2 with TRBJ2-7, with D perhaps matching TRBD2 (6 bases). The CDR3 sequence is 14 residues long. Trimming removed 3 bases at V and 3 bases at J, with 12 bases between. Germline CDR1 reads SGHTA; CDR2 reads FQGNSA.

V usage is TRBV9 and J usage is TRBJ2-1; 8 positions match TRBD2. The CDR3 loop spans 17 amino acids. The V segment lost 0 bases and the J segment 0 bases; nucleotides outside the gene matches: 5. Germline V gene data show CDR1 as SGDLS and CDR2 as YYNGEE. This CDR3 reads CASSVAGGRSSYNEQFF. Written as DNA, the CDR3 is TGTGCCAGCAGCGTAGCCGGCGGGAGGAGCTCCTACAATGAGCAGTTCTTC.